The source of this T cell receptor beta chain is a study of Ad26.COV2.S vaccination and SARS-CoV-2 variants. Only in-frame clones appear in the TCRdb table, and some are missing; sequencing was by immunoSEQ multiplex PCR. The table has about 400,000 clones, roughly nine tenths seen once; the top ten hold roughly 3%. Noted treatment: approximately 18 received Ad26.COV2.S at low or high dose, single or two shots; 5 received placebo; per-sample allocation not given. The samples date from day 63 after the first vaccine or placebo injection. This CDR3 has 11 residues. Per germline, CDR1 SQVTM and CDR2 ANQGSEA. Trimming pared 5 bases from V and 6 bases from J, leaving 8 bases between.

The TCR was taken from a person aged 18-60 years who received the Ad26.COV2.S COVID-19 vaccine or a placebo. The sequenced sample was peripheral blood, obtained in a trial of Ad26.COV2.S vaccine versus placebo. J is TRBJ2-1 and V is TRBV29-1; D gene ambiguous. CDR3 protein: CSVFPTNEQFF. The CDR3 nucleotides are TGCAGCGTTTTCCCCACCAATGAGCAGTTCTTC.